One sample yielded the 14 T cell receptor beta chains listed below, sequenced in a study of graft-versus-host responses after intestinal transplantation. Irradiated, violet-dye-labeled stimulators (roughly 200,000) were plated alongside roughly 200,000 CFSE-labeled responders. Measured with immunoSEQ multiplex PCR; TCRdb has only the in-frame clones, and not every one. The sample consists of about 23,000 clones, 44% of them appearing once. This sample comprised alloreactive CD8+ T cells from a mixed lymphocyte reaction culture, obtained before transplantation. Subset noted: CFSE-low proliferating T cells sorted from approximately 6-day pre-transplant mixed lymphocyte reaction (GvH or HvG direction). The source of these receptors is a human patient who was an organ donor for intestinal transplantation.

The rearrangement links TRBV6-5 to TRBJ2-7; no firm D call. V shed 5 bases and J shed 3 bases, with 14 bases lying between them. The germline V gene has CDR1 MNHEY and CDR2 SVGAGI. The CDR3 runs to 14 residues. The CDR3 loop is CASSEEGFLYEQYF. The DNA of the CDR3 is TGTGCCAGCAGTGAAGAAGGATTCCTCTACGAGCAGTACTTC.

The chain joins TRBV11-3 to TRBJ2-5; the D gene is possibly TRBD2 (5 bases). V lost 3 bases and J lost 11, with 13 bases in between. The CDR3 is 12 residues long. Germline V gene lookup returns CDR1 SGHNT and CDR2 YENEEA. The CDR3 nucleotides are TGTGCCAGCAGCTTGGGCCCCGGGGAGCAGTACTTC. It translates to CASSLGPGEQYF.

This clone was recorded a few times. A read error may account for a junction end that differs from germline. In nucleotides, the CDR3 is TGTGCCACCAGCAGAGATCGGGCTAGCCCAATAAACTTC. Translated, it gives CATSRDRASPINF. V gene TRBV15 combines with J gene TRBJ2-5; D is possibly TRBD2 (5 bases). From germline, CDR1 is LNHNV and CDR2 YYDKDF (reference sequence). The CDR3 totals 13 residues.

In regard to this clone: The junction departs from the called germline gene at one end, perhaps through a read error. CDR3 sequence (DNA): TGTGCCAGCAGTTACCCGGGACTAGGTAACAATGAGCAGATCTTC. Protein product: CASSYPGLGNNEQIF. This sequence joins TRBV6-9 and TRBJ2-1; 8 positions match TRBD2. CDR3 length: 15 amino acids. Germline CDR1 is MNHGY and CDR2 is SVAAGI.

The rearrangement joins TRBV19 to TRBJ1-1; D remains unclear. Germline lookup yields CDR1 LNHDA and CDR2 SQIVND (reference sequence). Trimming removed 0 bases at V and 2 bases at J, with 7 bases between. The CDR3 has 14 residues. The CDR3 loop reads CASSIETLNTEAFF. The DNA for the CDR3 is TGTGCCAGTAGTATAGAGACTTTAAACACTGAAGCTTTCTTT.

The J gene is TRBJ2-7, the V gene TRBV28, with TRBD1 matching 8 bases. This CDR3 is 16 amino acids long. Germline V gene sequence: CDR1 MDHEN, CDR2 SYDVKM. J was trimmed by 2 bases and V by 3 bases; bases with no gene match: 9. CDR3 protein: CASSFERDRPTYEQYF. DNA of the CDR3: TGTGCCAGCAGTTTCGAAAGGGACAGGCCGACCTACGAGCAGTACTTC.

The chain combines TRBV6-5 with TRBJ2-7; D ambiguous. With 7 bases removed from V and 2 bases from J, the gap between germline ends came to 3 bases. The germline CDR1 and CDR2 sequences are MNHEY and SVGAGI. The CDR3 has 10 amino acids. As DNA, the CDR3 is TGTGCCAGCAAAGCCTACGAGCAGTACTTC. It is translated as CASKAYEQYF.

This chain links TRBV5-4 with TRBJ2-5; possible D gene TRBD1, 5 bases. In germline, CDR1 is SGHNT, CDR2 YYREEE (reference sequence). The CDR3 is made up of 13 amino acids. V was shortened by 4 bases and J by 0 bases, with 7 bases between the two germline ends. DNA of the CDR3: TGTGCCAGCAGCCCGACAGACCAAGAGACCCAGTACTTC. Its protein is CASSPTDQETQYF.

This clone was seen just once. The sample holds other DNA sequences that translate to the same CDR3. CDR3 loop: CASGLPPGGRNEQFF. The CDR3 DNA follows: TGTGCTAGTGGTTTGCCCCCAGGAGGCCGCAATGAGCAGTTCTTC. This chain connects TRBV12-5 to TRBJ2-1; D possibly corresponds to TRBD2 (5 bases). V lost 2 bases to trimming and J lost 6 bases, with 14 bases between them. The germline gives CDR1 LGHNT, CDR2 FRNRAP. The CDR3 is made up of 15 amino acids.

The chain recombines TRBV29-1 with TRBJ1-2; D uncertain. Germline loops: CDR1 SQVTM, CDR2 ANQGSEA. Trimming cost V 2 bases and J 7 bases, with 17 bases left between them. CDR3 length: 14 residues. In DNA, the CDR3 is TGCAGCGTTGAAACCGCGACATCCGATTTTGGCTACACCTTC. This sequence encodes CSVETATSDFGYTF. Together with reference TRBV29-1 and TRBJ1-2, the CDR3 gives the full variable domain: SAVISQKPSRDICQRGTSLTIQCQVDSQVTMMFWYRQQPGQSLTLIATANQGSEATYESGFVIDKFPISRPNLTFSTLTVSNMSPEDSSIYLCSVETATSDFGYTFGSGTRLTVV.

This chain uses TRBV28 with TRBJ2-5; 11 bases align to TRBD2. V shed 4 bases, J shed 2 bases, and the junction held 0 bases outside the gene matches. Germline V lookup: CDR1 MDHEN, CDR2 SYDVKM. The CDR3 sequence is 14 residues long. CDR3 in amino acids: CASSWTSGQETQYF. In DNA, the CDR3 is TGTGCCAGCAGTTGGACTAGCGGGCAAGAGACCCAGTACTTC.

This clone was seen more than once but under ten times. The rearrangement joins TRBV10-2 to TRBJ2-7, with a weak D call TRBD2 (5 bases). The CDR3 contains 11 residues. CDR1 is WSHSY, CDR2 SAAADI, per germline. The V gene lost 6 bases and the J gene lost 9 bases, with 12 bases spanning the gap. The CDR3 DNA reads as TGCGCCAGCAGCCCCGGGATTTGGCAGTACTTC. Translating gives CASSPGIWQYF.

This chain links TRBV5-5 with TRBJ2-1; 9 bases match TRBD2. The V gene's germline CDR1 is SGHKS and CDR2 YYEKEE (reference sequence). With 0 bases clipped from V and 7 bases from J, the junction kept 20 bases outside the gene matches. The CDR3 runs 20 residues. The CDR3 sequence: CASSLASGEREAPLMNEQFF. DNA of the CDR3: TGTGCCAGCAGCTTGGCGTCTGGCGAGCGGGAGGCCCCGTTAATGAATGAGCAGTTCTTC.

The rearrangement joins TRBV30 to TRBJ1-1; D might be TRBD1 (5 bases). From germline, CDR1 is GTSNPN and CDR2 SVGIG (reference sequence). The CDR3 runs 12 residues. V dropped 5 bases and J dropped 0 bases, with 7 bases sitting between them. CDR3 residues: CAWGHLNTEAFF. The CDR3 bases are TGTGCCTGGGGACATCTGAACACTGAAGCTTTCTTT.